This T cell receptor (beta chain) was found in a study of technical replicates of blood from a handful of donors (TCRdb year 2017). Library creation used the immunoSEQ multiplex PCR assay. As stored in TCRdb, this immuneACCESS dataset retains in-frame rearrangements with V and J assigned. A fraction of the clones does not appear; measured against another copy, unresolved V genes explain less than half of the discrepancy, and the remainder lacks a known reason. Across this sample there are about 59,000 clones, with about 94% seen only once. Under 5.5% of the sample goes to the ten largest clones. Counted from cysteine to phenylalanine, this CDR3 has 15 amino acids. Of the read, only the CDR3 DNA is kept; its 45 bases are in frame from base 1. CDR1 SGDLS and CDR2 YYNGEE were looked up in the germline V gene. V is shortened by 4 bases, J by 8 bases, and the region joining them spans 19 bases. Worth noting for this clone: Its antigen has not been determined. Base qualities are missing; no much larger clone stands one base away.

The sequence was obtained from a human donor in good health. Some clones in this sample may be carry-over from other donors' samples. The V and J genes are TRBV9 and TRBJ2-1; TRBD2 is a weak D gene call, 5 bases matching. The sample consisted of PBMCs. This receptor has the CDR3 CASSPRAYQEDEQFF. The DNA sequence is TGTGCCAGCAGCCCTAGGGCCTACCAGGAGGATGAGCAGTTCTTC.